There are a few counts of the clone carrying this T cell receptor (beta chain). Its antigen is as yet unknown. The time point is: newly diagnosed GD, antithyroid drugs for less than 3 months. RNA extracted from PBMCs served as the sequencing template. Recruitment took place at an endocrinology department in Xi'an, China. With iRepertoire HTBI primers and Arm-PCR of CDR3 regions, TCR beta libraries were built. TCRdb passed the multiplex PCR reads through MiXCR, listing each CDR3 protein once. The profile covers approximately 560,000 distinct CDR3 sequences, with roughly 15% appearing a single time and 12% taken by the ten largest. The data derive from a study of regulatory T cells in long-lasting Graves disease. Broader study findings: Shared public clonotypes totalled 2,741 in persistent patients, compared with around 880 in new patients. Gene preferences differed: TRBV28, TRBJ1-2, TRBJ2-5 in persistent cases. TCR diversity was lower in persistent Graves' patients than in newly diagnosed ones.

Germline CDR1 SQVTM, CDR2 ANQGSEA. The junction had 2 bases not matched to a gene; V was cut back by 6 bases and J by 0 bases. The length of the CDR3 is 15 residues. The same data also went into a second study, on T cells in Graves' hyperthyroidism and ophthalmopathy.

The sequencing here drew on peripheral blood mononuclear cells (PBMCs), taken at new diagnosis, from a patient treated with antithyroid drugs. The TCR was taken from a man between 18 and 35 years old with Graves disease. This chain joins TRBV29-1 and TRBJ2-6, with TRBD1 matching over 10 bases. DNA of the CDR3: TGCAGCGTGGGGGACAGGGGCTCTGGGGCCAACGTCCTGACTTTC. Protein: CSVGDRGSGANVLTF.